This is a list of T cell receptor beta chains from one sample in a study of Ad26.COV2.S vaccination and SARS-CoV-2 variants. Sequencing used immunoSEQ multiplex PCR; TCRdb keeps in-frame clones, though not all of them. The table has some 350,000 clones, around 90% seen once. This sample comprised peripheral blood, obtained after recovery from COVID-19. These receptors all come from a human donor who had recovered from COVID-19. Both conserved end residues are part of each CDR3. The order of the fields is J gene, clone size, V gene, D gene, CDR3 protein, CDR3 DNA. D genes are given only for firm matches. Expanded clones are given a class, and other clones once, few, many or no size at all.

>TRBJ2-2|-|TRBV19|-
CASWAGNTGELFF
TGTGCCAGTTGGGCCGGGAACACCGGGGAGCTGTTTTTT
>TRBJ1-1|-|TRBV11-2|-
CASSLGASVSEAFF
TGTGCCAGCAGCTTAGGGGCATCAGTTTCTGAAGCTTTCTTT
>TRBJ1-4|-|TRBV14|-
CASSPRAYNEKLFF
TGTGCCAGCAGCCCGAGGGCTTATAATGAAAAACTGTTTTTT
>TRBJ1-2|-|TRBV29-1|-
CSVEDVTALKGYGYTF
TGCAGCGTTGAAGATGTTACCGCTCTCAAGGGCTATGGCTACACCTTC
>TRBJ1-2|few|TRBV5-4|TRBD1
CASRAGGQGGDGYTF
TGTGCCAGCCGCGCAGGGGGACAGGGGGGCGATGGCTACACCTTC
>TRBJ2-1|-|TRBV5-5|-
CASSLQGGPGNEQFF
TGTGCCAGCAGCTTGCAGGGGGGCCCTGGCAATGAGCAGTTCTTC
>TRBJ1-4|-|TRBV7-8|-
CASSPGTATNEKLFF
TGTGCCAGCAGCCCAGGGACTGCAACTAATGAAAAACTGTTTTTT
>TRBJ2-2|-|TRBV11-2|-
CASSLGDLTGELFF
TGTGCCAGCAGCTTAGGTGACTTAACCGGGGAGCTGTTTTTT
>TRBJ1-5|-|TRBV6-6|-
CASSPVGGAFSNQPQHF
TGTGCCAGCAGTCCTGTGGGGGGGGCCTTTAGCAATCAGCCCCAGCATTTT
>TRBJ2-7|-|TRBV9|TRBD2
CASSVLAGGEQYF
TGTGCCAGCAGCGTTTTGGCGGGGGGTGAGCAGTACTTC
>TRBJ2-7|-|TRBV5-5|TRBD2
CASSRTSGYEQYF
TGTGCCAGCAGCCGGACTAGCGGCTACGAGCAGTACTTC
>TRBJ1-1|-|TRBV11-2|-
CASSLAPGVDTEAFF
TGTGCCAGCAGCTTAGCCCCAGGGGTGGACACTGAAGCTTTCTTT
>TRBJ2-7|-|TRBV5-1|TRBD2
CASSPGLAGAYYEQYF
TGCGCCAGCAGCCCGGGACTAGCGGGGGCCTACTACGAGCAGTACTTC
>TRBJ2-1|-|TRBV27|-
CASSRLGNEQFF
TGTGCCAGCAGCCGTCTAGGGAATGAGCAGTTCTTC
>TRBJ1-1|-|TRBV5-1|-
CASSIPNTEAFF
TGCGCCAGCAGTATACCGAACACTGAAGCTTTCTTT
>TRBJ1-4|-|TRBV5-1|-
CASSLNAAQQEKLFF
TGCGCCAGCAGCTTGAACGCCGCCCAGCAGGAAAAACTGTTTTTT
>TRBJ2-1|-|TRBV28|TRBD2
CASSFALAGGPWFF
TGTGCCAGCAGTTTTGCACTAGCGGGGGGGCCGTGGTTCTTC
>TRBJ2-3|-|TRBV6-2/TRBV6-3|-
CASSPTASNTDTQYF
TGTGCCAGCAGCCCCACGGCGTCCAACACAGATACGCAGTATTTT
>TRBJ2-7|-|TRBV27|-
CASSFGGQGFYEQYF
TGTGCCAGCAGTTTCGGGGGGCAGGGGTTCTACGAGCAGTACTTC
>TRBJ1-1|-|TRBV7-8|-
CASGRGRAEAFF
TGTGCCAGCGGTCGAGGGCGCGCTGAAGCTTTCTTT
>TRBJ2-7|-|TRBV6-5|TRBD1
CASSRQGLDEQYF
TGTGCCAGCTCGCGACAGGGGCTCGACGAGCAGTACTTC
>TRBJ2-1|-|TRBV14|TRBD1
CASSRLTGTGAREQFF
TGTGCCAGCAGCCGACTCACCGGGACAGGGGCTCGGGAGCAGTTCTTC
>TRBJ2-2|-|TRBV7-6|-
CASSLAFGVDTGELFF
TGTGCCAGCAGCTTAGCGTTCGGGGTCGACACCGGGGAGCTGTTTTTT
>TRBJ2-7|-|TRBV5-6|TRBD1
CASSWAGTGDYEQYF
TGTGCCAGCAGTTGGGCCGGGACAGGGGATTACGAGCAGTACTTC
>TRBJ1-4|-|TRBV12-3/TRBV12-4|-
CASGPGLNEKLFF
TGTGCCAGCGGTCCAGGCCTAAATGAAAAACTGTTTTTT
>TRBJ1-4|-|TRBV7-8|TRBD1
CASSPPGQPEKLFF
TGTGCCAGCAGCCCACCGGGACAGCCTGAAAAACTGTTTTTT
>TRBJ1-1|-|TRBV12-3/TRBV12-4|-
CASNRGGRTEAFF
TGTGCCAGCAACAGAGGGGGAAGGACTGAAGCTTTCTTT
>TRBJ1-3|-|TRBV6-6|-
CASSLVDTIYF
TGTGCCAGCAGCCTTGTCGACACCATATATTTT
>TRBJ2-7|-|TRBV6-2/TRBV6-3|-
CASSGAHGYEQYF
TGTGCCAGCAGTGGGGCCCACGGCTACGAGCAGTACTTC
>TRBJ2-3|-|TRBV19|TRBD2
CASSIGGGVTDTQYF
TGTGCCAGTAGTATTGGCGGGGGGGTCACAGATACGCAGTATTTT
>TRBJ2-1|once|TRBV20-1|-
CSALTANEQFF
TGCAGTGCCTTGACAGCAAATGAGCAGTTCTTC
>TRBJ2-4|once|TRBV6-2/TRBV6-3|-
CASSAGGLAKNIQYF
TGTGCCAGCAGTGCAGGGGGGCTAGCCAAAAACATTCAGTACTTC
>TRBJ2-2|-|TRBV6-5|TRBD2
CAAGLAGPGELFF
TGTGCCGCCGGACTAGCGGGGCCTGGGGAGCTGTTTTTT